This entry lists 31 T cell receptor beta chains sequenced from one sample in a study of T-cell memory formation after mild COVID-19. TCRdb passed the 5' RACE reads through MiXCR, listing each CDR3 protein once. The repertoire holds 130,000 to 150,000 distinct CDR3 sequences, with roughly a fifth as singletons. The sequencing sample was made of PBMCs or a T cell subset sorted from them (not recorded which). These receptors originate from an adult woman who had mild COVID-19 (a few samples of this study predate the infection). Cell type and time point are not known.

The V gene is TRBV6-2 or TRBV6-3, the J gene TRBJ1-1, with D possibly matching TRBD1 (5 bases). The ends were cut back, 6 bases at V and 1 base at J, with 12 bases in the middle. The CDR3 sequence is 14 residues long. CDR1 is MNHEY and CDR2 is SVGEGT in the germline V gene. CDR3 nucleotides: TGTGCCAGCAGCTCTCCGACAGCGAACACTGAAGCTTTCTTT. This gives the protein CASSSPTANTEAFF.

This clonotype was detected a few times. The genes are TRBV13 and TRBJ2-7, with 10 bases fitting TRBD2. Germline trimming cut 5 bases from V and 4 bases from J; bases unmatched to any gene: 8. The CDR3 has 15 amino acids. In germline, CDR1 is PRHDT, CDR2 FYEKMQ (reference sequence). The CDR3 region has the DNA TGTGCCAGCAGCGCCCGCCTAGCGGGGGTTTACGAGCAGTACTTC. Amino acid sequence: CASSARLAGVYEQYF.

This clonotype was seen only a few times. The gene calls are TRBV9 and TRBJ2-3; D is possibly TRBD2 (6 bases). Germline V gene lookup returns CDR1 SGDLS and CDR2 YYNGEE. The CDR3 contains 17 residues. Trimming took off 7 bases at V and 2 bases at J, with 23 bases between the two ends. This CDR3 reads CASGMGDSQVSTDTQYF. The CDR3 DNA reads TGTGCCAGCGGGATGGGGGACTCCCAAGTTTCCACAGATACGCAGTATTTT.

This clonotype was observed a few times. The V gene is TRBV5-1, the J gene TRBJ1-1; TRBD1 matches at 9 bases. From germline, CDR1 is SGHRS and CDR2 YFSETQ. CDR3 length: 13 amino acids. The junction had 5 bases not matched to a gene; V was cut back by 1 base and J by 10 bases. CDR3 coding DNA: TGCGCCAGCAGCTTGACAGGGGGCACGAGAGCTTTCTTT. Residues: CASSLTGGTRAFF.

This clonotype was counted between two and nine times. V is TRBV6-6 and J is TRBJ2-1; D uncertain. The CDR3 is 15 amino acids. V was shortened by 0 bases and J by 7 bases, with 13 bases between the two germline ends. CDR1 and CDR2 from the germline V gene are MNHNY and SVGAGI (reference sequence). As DNA, the CDR3 is TGTGCCAGCAGTTACTCTGGGTCGACCGGGAATGAGCAGTTCTTC. It yields the protein CASSYSGSTGNEQFF.

The chain carries TRBV7-8 and TRBJ2-5, with D perhaps matching TRBD2 (5 bases). Germline V gives CDR1 SGHVS, CDR2 FQNEAQ. The CDR3 totals 14 residues. V lost 5 bases to trimming and J lost 3 bases, with 13 bases between them. The CDR3, as DNA: TGTGCCAGCAGCCACCGGGGAGTGAAAGAGACCCAGTACTTC. Its translation is CASSHRGVKETQYF.

V is TRBV27 and J is TRBJ1-2; TRBD1 agrees at 7 bases. The V and J ends lost 11 bases and 4 bases, in that order; junction bases with no gene match: 7. Germline V gene data show CDR1 as MNHEY and CDR2 as SMNVEV (reference sequence). CDR3 length equals 12 residues. The CDR3 DNA follows: TGTGCCGTTAAGGGACAGACCTATGGCTACACCTTC. Translation gives CAVKGQTYGYTF.

This clonotype was seen only a few times. This chain joins TRBV9 and TRBJ1-6, with D unclear. V lost 0 bases and J lost 1, with 5 bases in between. This CDR3 region has 15 residues. CDR1 is SGDLS, CDR2 YYNGEE, per germline. CDR3 sequence reads: CASSVVGSYNSPLHF. CDR3 DNA sequence: TGTGCCAGCAGCGTAGTTGGGTCCTATAATTCACCCCTCCACTTT.

This clonotype has only a few counts. The chain has TRBV6-5 and TRBJ1-1; perhaps TRBD1 as D (5 bases). The length of the CDR3 is 14 residues. V was cut by 2 bases and J by 1 base, with 8 bases left in between. Germline CDR1 and CDR2: MNHEY and SVGAGI. This CDR3 is CASSYDSSNTEAFF. The CDR3 coding sequence is TGTGCCAGCAGTTACGACAGCTCGAACACTGAAGCTTTCTTT.

This clonotype was detected a few times. The chain has TRBV6-2 or TRBV6-3 and TRBJ1-1, with D perhaps matching TRBD1 (6 bases). With 6 bases removed from V and 5 bases from J, the gap between germline ends came to 13 bases. The CDR3 covers 13 residues. CDR1 MNHEY and CDR2 SVGEGT come from the germline V gene. CDR3 DNA: TGTGCCAGCAGCCTAGACAGGAGGACTGAAGCTTTCTTT. This codes for CASSLDRRTEAFF.

CDR3 in DNA: TGTGCCAGCAGCCCCGTAAGGTCGGGCACTGAAGCTTTCTTT. Amino acids: CASSPVRSGTEAFF. V and J are TRBV7-2 and TRBJ1-1; D not resolved. Germline CDR1 SGHTA, CDR2 FQGNSA. This CDR3 has 14 residues. Deletions cut 5 bases from V and 4 bases from J, with 14 bases between. Supplemented by reference TRBV7-2 and TRBJ1-1, the full variable domain reads GAGVSQSPSNKVTEKGKDVELRCDPISGHTALYWYRQSLGQGLEFLIYFQGNSAPDKSGLPSDRFSAERTGGSVSTLTIQRTQQEDSAVYLCASSPVRSGTEAFFGQGTRLTVV.

CDR3 sequence reads: CATRGSNTEAFF. The CDR3 nucleotides are TGTGCCACCAGGGGTTCGAACACTGAAGCTTTCTTT. This rearrangement joins TRBV24-1 to TRBJ1-1; D is ambiguous. This CDR3 is built from 12 residues. Per germline, CDR1 KGHDR and CDR2 SFDVKD. The V end lost 7 bases, the J end lost 1 base, and 6 bases lay between the germline ends.

This sequence joins TRBV7-9 and TRBJ1-6, with D possibly matching TRBD1 (5 bases). The CDR3 is 13 amino acids. V was shortened by 0 bases and J by 9 bases, with 6 bases between the two germline ends. The germline gives CDR1 SEHNR, CDR2 FQNEAQ (reference sequence). The CDR3 sequence is CASSLAQGSPLHF. The CDR3 DNA reads TGTGCCAGCAGCTTAGCGCAGGGTTCACCCCTCCACTTT.

This chain uses TRBV24-1 with TRBJ2-3; TRBD2 matches 8 bases. Trimming at V came to 5 bases and at J to 2 bases, leaving 5 bases not matched to a gene. Per germline, CDR1 KGHDR and CDR2 SFDVKD. The CDR3 has 15 residues. The CDR3 DNA sequence: TGTGCCACCAGTGTTCGAGCGGGAGACACAGATACGCAGTATTTT. The encoded protein is CATSVRAGDTDTQYF.

This clonotype has more than one count but fewer than ten. This chain connects TRBV29-1 to TRBJ2-5, with TRBD2 matching over 8 bases. The CDR3 totals 13 residues. V lost 4 bases and J lost 1; bases outside the gene matches: 2. CDR1 is SQVTM, CDR2 ANQGSEA, per germline. CDR3 amino acids: CSVAGGGQETQYF. The DNA of the CDR3 is TGCAGCGTTGCCGGGGGGGGCCAAGAGACCCAGTACTTC.

This clonotype was counted only a few times. V and J are TRBV7-2 and TRBJ2-2, with D perhaps TRBD2 (5 bases). The CDR3 is 16 residues long. Trimming stripped 6 bases from V and 2 bases from J, with 16 bases between. Germline V gene lookup returns CDR1 SGHTA and CDR2 FQGNSA. The CDR3 coding sequence is TGTGCCAGCAGTTCACACGGGGTGACCAACACCGGGGAGCTGTTTTTT. Its protein is CASSSHGVTNTGELFF.

This clonotype was picked up many times. This chain links TRBV30 with TRBJ2-1, with TRBD2 identical over 7 bases. This CDR3 spans 14 amino acids. The junction had 8 bases not matched to a gene; V was cut back by 4 bases and J by 5 bases. Germline V gene data show CDR1 as GTSNPN and CDR2 as SVGIG (reference sequence). The CDR3 DNA sequence: TGTGCCTGGATTATGGCTAGCGGTGACAATGAGCAGTTCTTC. Protein product: CAWIMASGDNEQFF.

The chain has TRBV12-3 or TRBV12-4 and TRBJ1-4; possibly TRBD1 for D (5 bases). The CDR3 totals 15 residues. The V and J ends lost 3 bases and 0 bases respectively, with 8 bases between them. This CDR3 reads CASSFGDATNEKLFF. For the CDR3, the DNA is TGTGCCAGCAGTTTCGGGGACGCAACTAATGAAAAACTGTTTTTT.

V usage is TRBV5-1 and J usage is TRBJ2-7; TRBD1 matches at 7 bases. Unmatched junction bases numbered 9, after V lost 5 bases and J lost 1 base. This CDR3 contains 15 residues. CDR1 is SGHRS, CDR2 YFSETQ, per germline. The CDR3 region is CASSPRQGQSYEQYF. CDR3 in DNA: TGCGCCAGCAGTCCAAGACAGGGACAGTCCTACGAGCAGTACTTC.

The chain uses TRBV11-1 and TRBJ1-6, with D hard to call. Per the germline V gene, CDR1 is SGHAT and CDR2 is FQDESV (reference sequence). The CDR3 length is 15 residues. With 4 bases removed from V and 10 bases from J, the gap between germline ends came to 17 bases. The CDR3 DNA is TGTGCCAGCAGCTCCGCGGACCGGGGAGGCTCACCCCTCCACTTT. This translates into CASSSADRGGSPLHF.

This chain links TRBV7-2 with TRBJ2-1, with 11 bases that match TRBD1. Germline CDR1 is SGHTA and CDR2 is FQGNSA. The CDR3 has 15 residues. The junction had 10 bases not matched to a gene; V was cut back by 8 bases and J by 7 bases. The CDR3 DNA reads as TGTGCCAGCGGACGACCGGGGACAGGGGGAAATGAGCAGTTCTTC. Amino acids: CASGRPGTGGNEQFF.

With regard to this clonotype: A much more abundant neighbour one base away suggests this may be a read error. This CDR3 is CASSFWGDRGSSGANVLTF. Here the CDR3 DNA reads TGTGCCAGCAGTTTTTGGGGGGACAGGGGCTCCTCTGGGGCCAACGTCCTGACTTTC. The J gene is TRBJ2-6, the V gene TRBV12-3 or TRBV12-4, with TRBD1 matching 10 bases. This CDR3 has 19 amino acids. Trimming cost V 3 bases and J 0 bases; bases outside gene matches: 8.

The chain uses TRBV19 and TRBJ2-2; possible D gene TRBD2, 6 bases. Germline-derived CDR1 and CDR2 are LNHDA and SQIVND (reference sequence). V was trimmed by 7 bases and J by 7 bases, leaving 19 bases between them. This CDR3 region has 15 residues. Here the CDR3 reads CASTFTGTPGGELFF. As DNA, the CDR3 is TGTGCCAGTACCTTTACCGGGACTCCCGGCGGGGAGCTGTTTTTT.

The DNA for the CDR3 is TGTGCCAGCAGTGAGTACAGGGGACCCGGCTATGGCTACACCTTC. Amino acid sequence: CASSEYRGPGYGYTF. This chain connects TRBV12-3 or TRBV12-4 to TRBJ1-2; 7 bases are a match to TRBD1. V lost 5 bases, J lost 4 bases, and 10 bases stayed unmatched. This CDR3 contains 15 residues.

This clonotype was counted only a few times. The chain employs TRBV18 and TRBJ2-3; no reliable D call. Germline V gene data show CDR1 as KGHSH and CDR2 as LQKENI. CDR3 size: 14 residues. V lost 3 bases and J lost 5, with 12 bases in between. In DNA form, the CDR3 reads TGTGCCAGCTCACCGCCCTTGGGCCAAGATACGCAGTATTTT. It encodes CASSPPLGQDTQYF.

The gene calls are TRBV29-1 and TRBJ1-2; 11 nucleotides line up with TRBD1. Germline V gives CDR1 SQVTM, CDR2 ANQGSEA. The CDR3 covers 13 residues. J gave up 11 bases and V 3 bases, and 8 bases lay outside the gene matches. The CDR3 nucleotides read TGCAGCGTTGACGCCGGGACAGGGGGGACGTACACCTTC. This codes for CSVDAGTGGTYTF.

This clonotype was observed a few times. The gene calls are TRBV11-2 and TRBJ1-2; TRBD1 matches 7 bases. Germline CDR1 reads SGHAT; CDR2 reads FQNNGV. The CDR3 covers 18 residues. Germline trimming cut 6 bases from V and 6 bases from J; bases unmatched to any gene: 22. CDR3 in amino acids: CASRQSPIRRQGENGYTF. Written as DNA, the CDR3 is TGTGCCAGCAGGCAAAGCCCTATTAGGCGACAGGGAGAGAATGGCTACACCTTC.

This clonotype has only a few counts. The gene calls are TRBV5-1 and TRBJ2-7; the D gene is possibly TRBD2 (5 bases). The ends were cut back, 0 bases at V and 0 bases at J, with 13 bases in the middle. The CDR3 extends over 16 amino acids. The germline gives CDR1 SGHRS, CDR2 YFSETQ. This CDR3 is CASSLGGLSSSYEQYF. CDR3 nucleotide sequence: TGCGCCAGCAGCTTGGGCGGACTTTCCTCCTCCTACGAGCAGTACTTC.

The chain recombines TRBV7-2 with TRBJ2-1, with 9 bases matching TRBD2. The CDR3 extends over 15 amino acids. Unmatched junction bases numbered 8, after V lost 4 bases and J lost 7 bases. Germline loops: CDR1 SGHTA, CDR2 FQGNSA. The CDR3 region is CASSSDSGGWNEQFF. The CDR3 nucleotides are TGTGCCAGCAGCTCTGATAGCGGGGGTTGGAATGAGCAGTTCTTC.

The chain employs TRBV19 and TRBJ1-2; 7 bases match TRBD1. Trimming removed 5 bases from V and 2 bases from J; junction bases left unmatched: 11. The CDR3 contains 16 residues. Germline loops: CDR1 LNHDA, CDR2 SQIVND (reference sequence). This CDR3 is CASSPLTGRGNYGYTF. CDR3 DNA sequence: TGTGCCAGTAGTCCCCTGACAGGGCGCGGGAACTATGGCTACACCTTC.

The V and J genes are TRBV18 and TRBJ2-2; TRBD1 might be the D (5 bases). CDR1 and CDR2 (germline): KGHSH, LQKENI. Trimming cost V 6 bases and J 3 bases, with 14 bases left between them. This CDR3 contains 15 residues. CDR3: CASSLQGADTGELFF. In nucleotides, the CDR3 is TGTGCCAGCTCGCTCCAGGGTGCGGACACCGGGGAGCTGTTTTTT.